This T cell receptor beta chain was sequenced during a study of blood T cell repertoires in COVID-19. Study summary: The United States, Italy and Spain provided the acute and convalescent COVID-19 samples. PBMCs, B-cell-depleted T cells, or T cells were the source of the cDNA or gDNA that made up the material.

Enrolled during active infection, Seattle patients were then followed longitudinally. Original processing methods: Reference gene primer amplification gave estimated nucleated cell counts. Profiling relied on immunoSEQ multiplex PCR, and the TCRdb table lists in-frame clones only, not all of them. For V, J and clone size, that table is used; D and trimming come from the DNA. This table holds 150,000 to 200,000 clones, approximately 81% found once. The CDR3 consists of 14 residues. Germline V lookup: CDR1 MDHEN, CDR2 SYDVKM. V was shortened by 3 bases and J by 1 base, with 8 bases between the two germline ends.

Source material: peripheral blood. The chain is built from TRBV28 and TRBJ2-3; possible D gene TRBD2, 6 bases. This clonotype was sampled from a woman aged 70-85 years with COVID-19, enrolled during active disease. The CDR3 coding sequence is TGTGCCAGCAGTTTCGGCGGGGGCACAGATACGCAGTATTTT. It translates to CASSFGGGTDTQYF.